Shown below are 29 T cell receptor beta chains from a single sample sequenced in a study of breast tumors, draining lymph nodes, adjacent tissues. Samples came from axillary lymph nodes draining the breast cancer. Each CDR3 protein is one row after TCRdb ran MiXCR on the multiplex PCR reads. The sample yields about 200,000 distinct CDR3 sequences, around 35% seen once. Sequences were obtained from axillary lymph node tissue. The source of these receptors is a female donor with breast cancer. Some clones in this sample may be carry-over from other donors' samples.

At least ten counts were recorded for this clonotype. V and J are TRBV20-1 and TRBJ2-1, with 9 bases fitting TRBD2. This CDR3 region has 15 residues. Trimming took 6 bases from V and 0 from J; bases not matched to a gene: 6. Germline V gives CDR1 DFQATT, CDR2 SNEGSKA (reference sequence). The CDR3 region has the DNA TGCAGTGCCCAGGGACTAGCAGACTCCTACAATGAGCAGTTCTTC. It translates to CSAQGLADSYNEQFF.

This clonotype was recorded many times. The chain has TRBV7-8 and TRBJ2-7, with D unclear. The V and J ends lost 4 bases and 4 bases respectively, with 11 bases between them. The germline CDR1 and CDR2 sequences are SGHVS and FQNEAQ. This CDR3 is built from 13 residues. CDR3 sequence (DNA): TGTGCCAGCAGCTCGGGTCGCACATACGAGCAGTACTTC. It is translated as CASSSGRTYEQYF. Variable domain in full (rest from reference TRBV7-8 and TRBJ2-7): GAGVSQSPRYKVAKRGQDVALRCDPISGHVSLFWYQQALGQGPEFLTYFQNEAQLDKSGLPSDRFFAERPEGSVSTLKIQRTQQEDSAVYLCASSSGRTYEQYFGPGTRLTVT.

This clonotype has a count of ten or more. The V call is TRBV2, the J call TRBJ2-7; TRBD2 agrees at 13 bases. Germline lookup yields CDR1 SNHLY and CDR2 FYNNEI. This CDR3 is built from 14 residues. Losses at the gene ends were 3 bases for V and 7 bases for J; bases not matched to a gene: 3. CDR3 protein: CASSEEGLAGEQYF. CDR3 in DNA: TGTGCCAGCAGTGAGGAGGGACTAGCGGGAGAGCAGTACTTC.

This clonotype was found many times. The V and J genes are TRBV11-3 and TRBJ2-5; TRBD2 matches at 10 bases. CDR1 is SGHNT, CDR2 YENEEA, per germline. With V trimmed by 2 bases and J by 2 bases, 2 bases remained unmatched. The CDR3 contains 15 residues. CDR3: CASSLTSGAQETQYF. For the CDR3, the DNA is TGTGCCAGCAGCTTAACTAGCGGGGCACAAGAGACCCAGTACTTC.

The chain couples TRBV20-1 to TRBJ1-6; D not certain. Germline CDR1 reads DFQATT; CDR2 reads SNEGSKA (reference sequence). This CDR3 is built from 14 residues. Trimming cost V 6 bases and J 1 base, with 10 bases left between them. CDR3 DNA sequence: TGCAGTGCCATACTACGTTCCTATAATTCACCCCTCCACTTT. It yields the protein CSAILRSYNSPLHF.

This clonotype was recorded at least ten times. V and J are TRBV9 and TRBJ1-6; the D is unclear. V shed 3 bases and J shed 0 bases, with 7 bases lying between them. The germline V gene encodes CDR1 SGDLS and CDR2 YYNGEE. CDR3 length equals 15 residues. CDR3 sequence (DNA): TGTGCCAGCAGCGGATCTTCCTCCTATAATTCACCCCTCCACTTT. Translation gives CASSGSSSYNSPLHF. Supplemented by reference TRBV9 and TRBJ1-6, the full variable domain reads DSGVTQTPKHLITATGQRVTLRCSPRSGDLSVYWYQQSLDQGLQFLIQYYNGEERAKGNILERFSAQQFPDLHSELNLSSLELGDSALYFCASSGSSSYNSPLHFGNGTRLTVT.

There are many counts of this clonotype. This chain links TRBV6-5 with TRBJ2-1; D remains ambiguous. V lost 7 bases and J lost 10, with 11 bases in between. CDR1 MNHEY and CDR2 SVGAGI come from the germline V gene. This CDR3 is 11 amino acids long. CDR3 residues: CASTTQGEQFF. DNA of the CDR3: TGTGCCAGCACCACCCAAGGGGAGCAGTTCTTC.

This clonotype was found a few times. V is TRBV2 and J is TRBJ2-1; D is possibly TRBD1 or TRBD2 (5 bases each). Trimming shortened V by 5 bases and J by 3 bases, and 14 bases separated the two germline ends. Looked up from germline, CDR1 is SNHLY and CDR2 is FYNNEI. The CDR3 contains 15 residues. The CDR3 bases are TGTGCCAGCAGTTTCCGGGACCCTGTCTACAATGAGCAGTTCTTC. The encoded protein is CASSFRDPVYNEQFF.

This clonotype was detected ten times or more. The chain is built from TRBV28 and TRBJ1-5; possible D gene TRBD1, 6 bases. The V gene lost 6 bases and the J gene lost 3 bases, with 15 bases spanning the gap. This CDR3 has 15 amino acids. Germline V gene lookup returns CDR1 MDHEN and CDR2 SYDVKM. The CDR3 nucleotides read TGTGCCAGCAGCGGTGCGGGGGGGCCCAATCAGCCCCAGCATTTT. This gives the protein CASSGAGGPNQPQHF. The full variable domain, with the rest looked up from reference TRBV28 and TRBJ1-5, is DVKVTQSSRYLVKRTGEKVFLECVQDMDHENMFWYRQDPGLGLRLIYFSYDVKMKEKGDIPEGYSVSREKKERFSLILESASTNQTSMYLCASSGAGGPNQPQHFGDGTRLSIL.

This clonotype was seen ten or more times. The chain combines TRBV4-3 with TRBJ1-6, with D unresolved. Germline V gives CDR1 LGHNA, CDR2 YSLEER. Trimming removed 0 bases at V and 0 bases at J, with 12 bases between. The CDR3 totals 18 residues. The CDR3 coding sequence is TGCGCCAGCAGCCAAGATTTAGGAGGGAGCTCCTATAATTCACCCCTCCACTTT. This gives the protein CASSQDLGGSSYNSPLHF.

This clonotype was observed once. A much larger clone is a single base away; this may be a read error. The chain employs TRBV6-4 and TRBJ1-2, with D perhaps matching TRBD1 (6 bases). Trimming shortened V by 7 bases and J by 4 bases, and 10 bases separated the two germline ends. The CDR3 has 12 amino acids. From germline, CDR1 is MRHNA and CDR2 SNTAGT. The CDR3 loop is CASKGGGYGYTF. The CDR3 DNA reads TGTGCCAGCAAAGGGGGGGGCTATGGCTACACCTTC.

This clonotype was seen at least ten times. The chain joins TRBV19 to TRBJ2-7, with D uncertain. The CDR3 spans 14 residues. The germline V and J ends were trimmed by 5 bases and 1 base, with 12 bases remaining between them. CDR1 and CDR2 from the germline V gene are LNHDA and SQIVND (reference sequence). CDR3 in amino acids: CASSLIHGSYEQYF. The CDR3, as DNA: TGTGCCAGTAGTTTAATACACGGTTCCTACGAGCAGTACTTC.

The rearrangement uses TRBV12-3 or TRBV12-4 and TRBJ2-3, with 15 bases identical to TRBD2. V lost 6 bases, J lost 3 bases, and 4 bases stayed unmatched. There are 16 residues in the CDR3. Written as DNA, the CDR3 is TGTGCCAGCAGACCCGGGACTAGCGGGAGGACAGATACGCAGTATTTT. Encoded protein: CASRPGTSGRTDTQYF.

On this clonotype: A much more abundant neighbour one base away suggests this may be a read error. This rearrangement joins TRBV9 to TRBJ2-1; 8 bases are shared with TRBD2. CDR3 length: 17 residues. In germline, CDR1 is SGDLS, CDR2 YYNGEE. The CDR3 bases are TGTGCCAGCAGCGACTTTGTTGCGGGAGGTACCTACACTGAGCAGTTCTTC. Translating it yields CASSDFVAGGTYTEQFF.

Ten or more counts support this clonotype. The rearrangement uses TRBV19 and TRBJ1-2; weak D call: TRBD1 (5 bases). The CDR3 runs to 13 residues. Per the germline V gene, CDR1 is LNHDA and CDR2 is SQIVND (reference sequence). Trimming took off 8 bases at V and 4 bases at J, with 14 bases between the two ends. CDR3 nucleotides: TGTGCCAGTTGGGACGGACTCAGCTATGGCTACACCTTC. This encodes CASWDGLSYGYTF.

The V call is TRBV30, the J call TRBJ2-3, with 16 bases that match TRBD2. Germline V CDR1 and CDR2: GTSNPN, SVGIG (reference sequence). After removal of 0 bases from V and 3 bases from J, the junction contained 6 bases not matched to a gene. The CDR3 has 18 residues. The CDR3 DNA reads as TGTGCCTGGAGTGTGGGACTAGCGGGGGGGCTAGAAACAGATACGCAGTATTTT. Residues: CAWSVGLAGGLETDTQYF.

This clonotype was seen repeatedly, ten times or more. One end of the junction varies from germline; a read error may be responsible. The chain carries TRBV7-9 and TRBJ1-2; 11 bases are a match to TRBD1. The germline CDR1 and CDR2 sequences are SEHNR and FQNEAQ (reference sequence). This CDR3 is 15 amino acids long. The chain's CDR3 is CASSLAGQGAHGYPF. The CDR3 DNA sequence: TGTGCCAGCAGCTTAGCAGGACAGGGGGCGCATGGCTACCCCTTC.

V is TRBV20-1 and J is TRBJ2-5; 7 bases map to TRBD1. The CDR3 has 13 amino acids. V dropped 2 bases and J dropped 4; count of bases not matched to a gene: 4. The V gene's germline CDR1 is DFQATT and CDR2 SNEGSKA (reference sequence). The CDR3 DNA follows: TGCAGTGCTAGACCAGGGGGTGGAGAGACCCAGTACTTC. Its protein is CSARPGGGETQYF.

This rearrangement joins TRBV4-1 to TRBJ1-6, with D possibly being TRBD1 (5 bases). The CDR3 loop spans 15 amino acids. Germline V CDR1 and CDR2: MGHRA, YSYEKL. Trimming left V 0 bases short and J 9 bases short, with 12 bases between. The CDR3 coding sequence is TGCGCCAGCAGCCAAGAAGGCAGGGTGGGTTCACCCCTCCACTTT. Amino acids: CASSQEGRVGSPLHF.

Points on this clonotype: A read error may account for a junction end that differs from germline. The chain recombines TRBV20-1 with TRBJ1-4; D gene unclear. This CDR3 is built from 13 residues. Germline CDR1 and CDR2: DFQATT and SNEGSKA (reference sequence). CDR3 protein: CSAIISGNETLFF. In DNA, the CDR3 is TGCAGTGCTATAATTTCGGGAAATGAAACACTGTTTTTT.

Points on this clonotype: This may arise from a read error, as a much more abundant clone is one base away. V is TRBV6-5 and J is TRBJ2-7, with 11 bases aligning to TRBD2. The CDR3 runs to 19 residues. The trim removed 5 bases at V and 0 bases at J, leaving 15 bases unmatched. The germline V gene has CDR1 MNHEY and CDR2 SVGAGI. For the CDR3, the DNA is TGTGCCAGCAGTCTTCTAGCGGGAGGTCGCCCAGGCAGCTCCTACGAGCAGTACTTC. Amino acids: CASSLLAGGRPGSSYEQYF.

As to this clonotype: This clone may be a read error of a much larger clone one base away. The rearrangement joins TRBV25-1 to TRBJ1-2; D is undetermined. This CDR3 spans 15 amino acids. The V end was cut by 8 bases, the J end by 0 bases, with 16 bases between. CDR1 and CDR2 (germline): MGHDK, SYGVNS. The CDR3: CASSPGSEPNYGYTF. CDR3 bases: TGTGCCAGCTCACCAGGTTCAGAACCTAACTATGGCTACACCTTC.

This sequence joins TRBV11-2 and TRBJ2-7, with D possibly matching TRBD2 (6 bases). Trimming left V 0 bases short and J 8 bases short, with 14 bases between. The CDR3 runs to 14 residues. Germline CDR1 reads SGHAT; CDR2 reads FQNNGV. CDR3 bases: TGTGCCAGCAGCTTAGATCGGGGGACCCTGCAGCAGTACTTC. This translates into CASSLDRGTLQQYF.

This clonotype has just a few counts. A much larger clone lies a single base off, so this may be a read error. Here the CDR3 omits its conserved ending phenylalanine or tryptophan, so a read error is the likely source. V usage is TRBV20-1 and J usage is TRBJ2-1; no clear D. Germline V gene lookup returns CDR1 DFQATT and CDR2 SNEGSKA (reference sequence). V gave up 6 bases and J gave up 4 bases, with 4 bases separating them. The CDR3 runs to 10 residues. The CDR3 sequence is CSALYNEQFS. CDR3 coding DNA: TGCAGTGCCCTGTACAATGAGCAGTTCTCC.

This clonotype was seen ten or more times. CDR3 DNA sequence: TGTGCCAGCAGCTTGAGGGAGTGGCGCGAAAAACTGTTTTTT. Amino acid sequence: CASSLREWREKLFF. The chain recombines TRBV5-8 with TRBJ1-4; D is uncertain. Deletions cut 1 base from V and 8 bases from J, with 12 bases between. The CDR3 runs to 14 residues. CDR1 is SGHTS and CDR2 is YDEGEE in the germline V gene.

The rearrangement links TRBV12-3 or TRBV12-4 to TRBJ1-2; no clear D gene. This CDR3 has 13 residues. V lost 6 bases to trimming and J lost 4 bases, with 12 bases between them. CDR3 protein: CASSVGEGYGYTF. Here the CDR3 DNA reads TGTGCCAGCAGCGTCGGTGAGGGCTATGGCTACACCTTC.

This clonotype has a count of ten or more. The chain joins TRBV30 to TRBJ2-7, with D maybe TRBD2 (7 bases). The germline V gene encodes CDR1 GTSNPN and CDR2 SVGIG (reference sequence). V lost 0 bases and J 9 bases, leaving 12 bases between the germline ends. This CDR3 region has 12 residues. The CDR3 nucleotides are TGTGCCTGGAGTGTACAGGGCGGGGGGCAGTACTTC. It is translated as CAWSVQGGGQYF.

V usage is TRBV7-8 and J usage is TRBJ1-1; TRBD1 matches 7 bases. Germline V lookup: CDR1 SGHVS, CDR2 FQNEAQ. The CDR3 length is 15 residues. V was pared by 0 bases and J by 4 bases, with 5 bases of the junction left unmatched. The chain's CDR3 is CASSLALTGSTEAFF. In DNA form, the CDR3 reads TGTGCCAGCAGCTTAGCGTTGACAGGGTCCACTGAAGCTTTCTTT.

This clonotype was observed a handful of times. Lacking the conserved final phenylalanine or tryptophan, this CDR3 likely reflects a read error. It is unclear where the CDR3 begins or ends on the DNA, so no DNA is shown, and the CDR3 is as TCRdb lists it. The chain recombines TRBV7-3 with TRBJ2-6; the table's D call TRBD2 went unverified against the DNA. Germline CDR1 reads SGHTA; CDR2 reads FQGTGA. The CDR3 extends over 10 residues, inclusive of both ends. The CDR3 reads CASSLTKGLR.